The clone carrying this T cell receptor (beta chain) came up many times. Its antigen is unidentified. Individual cDNA molecules were tagged with unique molecular identifiers, the study reported. TCRdb passed the 5' RACE reads through MiXCR, listing each CDR3 protein once. Counted here are more than 40,000 distinct CDR3 sequences, around 3.6% occurring once; the ten biggest clones make up over 3%. Per germline, CDR1 SEHNR and CDR2 FQNEAQ (reference sequence). The CDR3 spans 12 residues. V was trimmed by 1 base and J by 5 bases, leaving 3 bases between them. The data originate from a study of early T cells in non-severe SARS-CoV-2 infection. Study as a whole: The authors sequenced bulk RNA from unsorted whole blood, leaving chains unpaired.

The study's findings and limits: Clonotype matching in VDJdb favored anti-spike CD8 responses and did not capture private and CD4 specificities.

The sequencing sample was made of whole blood. The chain carries TRBV7-9 and TRBJ2-1; D is undetermined. The TCR sequence derives from an adult who was a healthcare worker with PCR-confirmed SARS-CoV-2 infection or an uninfected control (not recorded which). CDR3 loop: CASSLVHNEQFF. CDR3 DNA: TGTGCCAGCAGCTTAGTGCACAATGAGCAGTTCTTC.